A selection of T cell receptor beta chains follows, all from one sample in a study of OX40 agonist ivuxolimab in advanced cancers. Libraries were prepared by immunoSEQ multiplex PCR; TCRdb keeps only in-frame clonotypes and omits some of them. The sample contains approximately 20,000 clones, approximately 87% of which appear only once. The sample was CD4+ or CD8+ T cells sorted from blood, taken in a trial of the OX40 agonist ivuxolimab. These receptors were taken from an adult with an advanced solid tumor such as melanoma, head and neck, liver or kidney cancer. CDR3s include the opening cysteine and the closing phenylalanine or tryptophan. Fields, in order: D gene, J gene, V gene, clone size, CDR3 protein, CDR3 DNA. The D gene is left open where the match is weak. Clone size is shown for a subset of rows, as once, few, many or a class of expanded clone.

TRBD2 | TRBJ2-5 | TRBV7-2 | NA | CASSLALAGEGETQYF | TGTGCCAGCAGCTTAGCCCTAGCGGGAGAAGGAGAGACCCAGTACTTC
NA | TRBJ2-7 | TRBV7-9 | NA | CASSFGETYEQYF | TGTGCCAGCAGCTTTGGGGAAACCTACGAGCAGTACTTC
TRBD2 | TRBJ2-5 | TRBV14 | NA | CASSQIGGSGETQYF | TGTGCCAGCAGCCAAATCGGCGGGAGTGGTGAGACCCAGTACTTC
TRBD1 | TRBJ2-3 | TRBV9 | NA | CASSDGQGTDTQYF | TGTGCCAGCAGCGACGGACAGGGCACAGATACGCAGTATTTT
TRBD1 | TRBJ2-4 | TRBV7-2 | NA | CASSYIGQGGTKNIQYF | TGTGCCAGCAGCTACATCGGACAGGGTGGGACCAAAAACATTCAGTACTTC
NA | TRBJ2-7 | TRBV2 | NA | CASSGDTSYEQYF | TGTGCCAGCAGTGGGGACACTTCCTACGAGCAGTACTTC
NA | TRBJ2-7 | TRBV19 | NA | CASSSDPSSYEQYF | TGTGCCAGTAGTAGCGATCCCTCTAGCTACGAGCAGTACTTC
TRBD1 | TRBJ1-1 | TRBV11-3 | NA | CASSLFPGGHTEAFF | TGTGCCAGCAGCTTGTTTCCAGGGGGGCACACTGAAGCTTTCTTT
NA | TRBJ2-7 | TRBV29-1 | NA | CSAKDSSYEQCF | TGCAGCGCGAAGGACAGTTCCTACGAGCAGTGCTTC
TRBD2 | TRBJ2-3 | TRBV6-5 | NA | CASSYPLAGARGTQYF | TGTGCCAGCAGTTACCCCCTAGCGGGAGCCCGCGGTACGCAGTATTTT
TRBD1 | TRBJ2-2 | TRBV6-5 | once | CASRTGTGNTGELFF | TGTGCCAGCCGAACCGGGACAGGGAACACCGGGGAGCTGTTTTTT
NA | TRBJ1-5 | TRBV19 | NA | CASSAVAGSNQPQHF | TGTGCCAGTAGTGCTGTCGCGGGTAGCAATCAGCCCCAGCATTTT
TRBD1 | TRBJ1-1 | TRBV4-3 | NA | CASSRDRNTEAFF | TGCGCCAGCAGCCGGGACAGGAACACTGAAGCTTTCTTT
NA | TRBJ2-4 | TRBV4-3 | once | CASSQGRGTKNIQYF | TGCGCCAGCAGCCAAGGTAGAGGGACCAAAAACATTCAGTACTTC
TRBD2 | TRBJ2-7 | TRBV27 | once | CASSFIAGDEQYF | TGTGCCAGCAGTTTCATAGCGGGCGACGAGCAGTACTTC
NA | TRBJ2-7 | TRBV15 | NA | CATSRAAGSSYEQYF | TGTGCCACCAGCAGGGCTGCTGGTAGCTCCTACGAGCAGTACTTC
NA | TRBJ1-1 | TRBV11-3 | NA | CASSAHGGQNTEAFF | TGTGCCAGCAGTGCCCATGGGGGTCAGAACACTGAAGCTTTCTTT
TRBD2 | TRBJ2-1 | TRBV14 | NA | CASSQDLLAGEFF | TGTGCCAGCAGCCAAGATCTACTAGCGGGGGAGTTCTTC
TRBD1 | TRBJ1-6 | TRBV5-8 | NA | CASSPGQGASPLHF | TGTGCCAGCAGCCCGGGACAGGGGGCTTCACCCCTCCACTTT
TRBD2 | TRBJ2-3 | TRBV29-1 | NA | CSANLGGDTQYF | TGCAGCGCAAACCTCGGGGGGGATACGCAGTATTTT
TRBD2 | TRBJ2-1 | TRBV7-2 | NA | CASSLEAGGRNEQFF | TGTGCCAGCAGCTTAGAAGCGGGAGGGCGAAATGAGCAGTTCTTC
NA | TRBJ1-3 | TRBV9 | NA | CASSVESLGSRNTIYF | TGTGCCAGCAGCGTAGAGAGTTTAGGGTCACGAAACACCATATATTTT
TRBD1 | TRBJ2-7 | TRBV5-1 | once | CASSLGILPDRVNEQYF | TGCGCCAGCAGCTTGGGGATCCTCCCGGACAGGGTTAACGAGCAGTACTTC
TRBD1 | TRBJ1-1 | TRBV27 | NA | CASIDRGVSTEAFF | TGTGCCAGCATCGACAGGGGAGTCAGCACTGAAGCTTTCTTT
NA | TRBJ1-1 | TRBV2 | NA | CASKPPPKTEAFF | TGTGCCAGCAAGCCCCCTCCGAAAACTGAAGCTTTCTTT
NA | TRBJ1-4 | TRBV15 | NA | CATSRVLRTNEKLFF | TGTGCCACCAGCAGAGTACTCCGAACTAATGAAAAACTGTTTTTT
NA | TRBJ1-3 | TRBV19 | NA | CASINRASGNTIYF | TGTGCCAGTATTAACAGGGCGTCAGGAAACACCATATATTTT
NA | TRBJ2-7 | TRBV19 | NA | CASSIGHSYEQYF | TGTGCCAGTAGTATAGGGCACTCCTACGAGCAGTACTTC
NA | TRBJ2-7 | TRBV6-5 | once | CASSYGDEQYF | TGTGCCAGCAGTTACGGCGACGAGCAGTACTTC
NA | TRBJ2-5 | TRBV9 | NA | CASSVVGLEGYGQETQYF | TGTGCCAGCAGCGTAGTGGGATTGGAGGGATACGGTCAAGAGACCCAGTACTTC
NA | TRBJ2-1 | TRBV4-2 | NA | CASSQASRGAGEQFF | TGTGCCAGCAGCCAAGCGTCACGGGGGGCGGGAGAGCAGTTCTTC
TRBD1 | TRBJ1-5 | TRBV5-1 | NA | CASSLGGTAISNQPQHF | TGCGCCAGCAGCCTGGGGGGGACAGCTATTAGCAATCAGCCCCAGCATTTT
NA | TRBJ1-3 | TRBV18 | NA | CASSPSGSTKGNTIYF | TGTGCCAGCTCACCCAGCGGGTCGACCAAGGGAAACACCATATATTTT
TRBD1 | TRBJ1-2 | TRBV7-9 | once | CASSSGQGEGIYGYTF | TGTGCCAGCAGCTCGGGACAGGGGGAAGGTATCTATGGCTACACCTTC
NA | TRBJ2-6 | TRBV27 | NA | CASSFSPGTVSGANVLTF | TGTGCCAGCAGTTTTTCGCCCGGGACGGTATCTGGGGCCAACGTCCTGACTTTC
NA | TRBJ2-7 | TRBV5-5 | NA | CASSLAGGPLSAREQYF | TGTGCCAGCAGCTTGGCAGGAGGACCCCTATCTGCTAGAGAGCAGTACTTC
NA | TRBJ2-5 | TRBV7-2 | NA | CASSPILGPETQYF | TGTGCCAGCAGCCCGATCTTAGGGCCAGAGACCCAGTACTTC